This passage covers 24 T cell receptor beta chains from one sample sequenced in a study of T cell changes during pregnancy in multiple sclerosis (dated by TCRdb to about 2019). Library generation was performed with the immunoSEQ multiplex PCR assay. TCRdb re-hosts the immuneACCESS table, in-frame sequences only. Its copies lack some clones; in the studies checked, an unresolved V gene accounts for under half of them, and the cause for the rest is not known. The sample records about 50,000 clones, 80% to 95% of which are singletons. The ten most abundant clones make up roughly 0.6% of the sample. This material consisted of CD4+ T cells from peripheral blood mononuclear cells, taken after pregnancy. All receptors derive from a female donor in good health, enrolled as a control in a pregnancy study.

The rearrangement joins TRBV7-3 to TRBJ2-3, with D possibly TRBD2 on 6 matching bases. V was shortened by 4 bases and J by 5 bases, with 13 bases between the two germline ends. This CDR3 contains 14 residues. The germline V gene encodes CDR1 SGHTA and CDR2 FQGTGA. CDR3 residues: CASSSSGVGDTQYF. CDR3 DNA: TGTGCCAGCAGCTCCTCGGGGGTCGGAGATACGCAGTATTTT.

The chain links TRBV6-1 to TRBJ2-1, with TRBD2 as a possible D gene (6 bases). Germline CDR1 and CDR2: MNHNS and SASEGT. The CDR3 runs to 16 residues. V gave up 3 bases and J gave up 4 bases, with 16 bases separating them. The chain's CDR3 is CASSDGGASGYNEQFF. The CDR3 region has the DNA TGTGCCAGCAGTGACGGCGGGGCTAGTGGGTACAATGAGCAGTTCTTC.

The chain has TRBV28 and TRBJ2-3; 9 bases line up with TRBD2. CDR3 length equals 16 residues. Losses at the gene ends were 3 bases for V and 5 bases for J; bases not matched to a gene: 9. Germline V gene data show CDR1 as MDHEN and CDR2 as SYDVKM. CDR3 nucleotide sequence: TGTGCCAGCAGTTTTAGCGGGAGTATTCGGGGAGATACGCAGTATTTT. This gives the protein CASSFSGSIRGDTQYF.

The chain has TRBV6-6 and TRBJ2-7; TRBD2 aligns across 7 bases. In germline, CDR1 is MNHNY, CDR2 SVGAGI (reference sequence). The CDR3 sequence is 13 residues long. The trim removed 6 bases at V and 3 bases at J, leaving 5 bases unmatched. CDR3 protein: CASRSGDNYEQYF. In nucleotides, the CDR3 is TGTGCCAGCAGGAGCGGGGATAACTACGAGCAGTACTTC.

The J gene is TRBJ1-4, the V gene TRBV18; a weak D match, TRBD1 (6 bases). Trimming removed 3 bases at V and 4 bases at J, with 12 bases between. CDR1 and CDR2 from the germline V gene are KGHSH and LQKENI. The CDR3 is made up of 15 amino acids. The CDR3 protein is CASSPRDNRNEKLFF. CDR3 bases: TGTGCCAGCTCACCCCGGGACAACCGTAATGAAAAACTGTTTTTT.

J is TRBJ2-2 and V is TRBV18; 7 nucleotides line up with TRBD1. With V trimmed by 6 bases and J by 1 base, 2 bases remained unmatched. Germline V gene sequence: CDR1 KGHSH, CDR2 LQKENI. The CDR3 sequence is 14 residues long. The CDR3 DNA sequence: TGTGCCAGCTCCCGACAGGGGAACACCGGGGAGCTGTTTTTT. It specifies CASSRQGNTGELFF. Combining the CDR3 with reference TRBV18 and TRBJ2-2 gives the whole variable domain NAGVMQNPRHLVRRRGQEARLRCSPMKGHSHVYWYRQLPEEGLKFMVYLQKENIIDESGMPKERFSAEFPKEGPSILRIQQVVRGDSAAYFCASSRQGNTGELFFGEGSRLTVL.

This chain links TRBV28 with TRBJ2-2; D call uncertain. V lost 1 base, J lost 1 base, and 16 bases lay in between. The CDR3 consists of 18 residues. Looked up from germline, CDR1 is MDHEN and CDR2 is SYDVKM. The CDR3: CASSLSSGWRRNTGELFF. The DNA for the CDR3 is TGTGCCAGCAGTTTATCCTCGGGTTGGCGGAGGAACACCGGGGAGCTGTTTTTT.

The chain carries TRBV6-6 and TRBJ2-7; no clear D. Per the germline V gene, CDR1 is MNHNY and CDR2 is SVGAGI (reference sequence). The CDR3 runs to 13 residues. The V gene lost 7 bases and the J gene lost 1 base, with 11 bases spanning the gap. The CDR3 protein is CASNQEHSYEQYF. The CDR3, as DNA: TGTGCCAGCAATCAGGAACATTCCTACGAGCAGTACTTC.

V is TRBV27 and J is TRBJ1-2; 7 nucleotides align to TRBD1. The germline CDR1 and CDR2 sequences are MNHEY and SMNVEV (reference sequence). The CDR3 has 14 residues. Unmatched junction bases numbered 5, after V lost 3 bases and J lost 4 bases. The CDR3 here is CASSLKGASYGYTF. Here the CDR3 DNA reads TGTGCCAGCAGTTTGAAGGGGGCGAGCTATGGCTACACCTTC.

The rearrangement uses TRBV28 and TRBJ2-5, with D possibly TRBD1 on 5 matching bases. With 4 bases removed from V and 1 base from J, the gap between germline ends came to 19 bases. The CDR3 extends over 17 amino acids. Germline values: CDR1 MDHEN, CDR2 SYDVKM. The CDR3 bases are TGTGCCAGCAGTTCCTTTGACGACAGCGACCTCCAAGAGACCCAGTACTTC. It is translated as CASSSFDDSDLQETQYF.

The rearrangement joins TRBV4-1 to TRBJ2-3; D is perhaps TRBD2 (6 bases). CDR1 MGHRA and CDR2 YSYEKL come from the germline V gene. The V and J ends lost 0 bases and 2 bases respectively, with 12 bases between them. This CDR3 region has 16 residues. The CDR3 sequence: CASSQEGAGLTDTQYF. In DNA form, the CDR3 reads TGCGCCAGCAGCCAAGAGGGCGCGGGACTCACAGATACGCAGTATTTT.

The chain has TRBV30 and TRBJ1-1, with D hard to call. The CDR3 contains 16 residues. Trimming took off 5 bases at V and 2 bases at J, with 21 bases between the two ends. From germline, CDR1 is GTSNPN and CDR2 SVGIG (reference sequence). The CDR3 sequence is CAWGPSRSGLNTEAFF. The CDR3 nucleotides are TGTGCCTGGGGGCCAAGTCGGTCAGGACTAAACACTGAAGCTTTCTTT.

The gene calls are TRBV5-6 and TRBJ2-3; 11 bases map to TRBD2. The CDR3 runs 15 residues. Germline lookup yields CDR1 SGHDT and CDR2 YYEEEE. V lost 4 bases and J lost 3; bases outside the gene matches: 4. CDR3: CASSGSGGATDTQYF. For the CDR3, the DNA is TGTGCCAGCAGCGGTAGCGGGGGGGCGACAGATACGCAGTATTTT.

This clone was seen only once. The rearrangement joins TRBV5-4 to TRBJ2-2; 11 bases line up with TRBD2. CDR1 is SGHNT and CDR2 is YYREEE in the germline V gene (reference sequence). The trim removed 4 bases at V and 1 base at J, leaving 3 bases unmatched. The length of the CDR3 is 16 residues. CDR3 region: CASSPGLAGNTGELFF. The CDR3 nucleotides are TGTGCCAGCAGCCCCGGACTAGCGGGGAACACCGGGGAGCTGTTTTTT.

The chain combines TRBV5-1 with TRBJ2-5, with 8 bases identical to TRBD2. This CDR3 contains 18 residues. Germline values: CDR1 SGHRS, CDR2 YFSETQ. The trim removed 0 bases at V and 0 bases at J, leaving 10 bases unmatched. The CDR3, as DNA: TGCGCCAGCAGCTTGGATTTTAGGGCGGGGGGCAACCAAGAGACCCAGTACTTC. It yields the protein CASSLDFRAGGNQETQYF.

This chain links TRBV5-6 with TRBJ2-5, with D possibly TRBD1 on 5 matching bases. The CDR3 length is 15 residues. Per germline, CDR1 SGHDT and CDR2 YYEEEE. V lost 6 bases and J 2 bases, leaving 17 bases between the germline ends. CDR3 in DNA: TGTGCCAGCACCTCATTAGACAGAGTTCAAGAGACCCAGTACTTC. This encodes CASTSLDRVQETQYF.

The chain is built from TRBV5-4 and TRBJ2-1; D gene unclear. Trimming stripped 4 bases from V and 10 bases from J, with 12 bases between. The CDR3 consists of 12 residues. CDR1 and CDR2 from the germline V gene are SGHNT and YYREEE (reference sequence). This CDR3 is CASSLGTREQFF. In DNA, the CDR3 is TGTGCCAGCAGCCTGGGAACACGAGAGCAGTTCTTC.

The chain is built from TRBV30 and TRBJ1-2; 7 bases agree with TRBD1. This CDR3 spans 13 amino acids. Germline V gene sequence: CDR1 GTSNPN, CDR2 SVGIG (reference sequence). J gave up 7 bases and V 2 bases, and 7 bases lay outside the gene matches. The CDR3 DNA follows: TGTGCCTGGAGTCCCCGACAGGGAGGTGGCTACACCTTC. As protein: CAWSPRQGGGYTF.

V usage is TRBV9 and J usage is TRBJ2-2, with 13 positions matching TRBD2. V gave up 1 base and J gave up 3 bases; unmatched junction bases: 9. CDR3 size: 19 residues. Germline lookup yields CDR1 SGDLS and CDR2 YYNGEE. The chain's CDR3 is CASSVSGLAGRLHTGELFF. DNA for the CDR3: TGTGCCAGCAGCGTATCGGGACTAGCGGGGAGACTCCACACCGGGGAGCTGTTTTTT.

The V call is TRBV13, the J call TRBJ2-3, with D hard to call. Germline V gene sequence: CDR1 PRHDT, CDR2 FYEKMQ (reference sequence). The CDR3 is 15 amino acids. V was cut by 0 bases and J by 0 bases, with 7 bases left in between. CDR3 protein: CASSLGAPSTDTQYF. CDR3 DNA sequence: TGTGCCAGCAGCTTAGGGGCACCCAGCACAGATACGCAGTATTTT. The full variable domain, with the rest looked up from reference TRBV13 and TRBJ2-3, is AAGVIQSPRHLIKEKRETATLKCYPIPRHDTVYWYQQGPGQDPQFLISFYEKMQSDKGSIPDRFSAQQFSDYHSELNMSSLELGDSALYFCASSLGAPSTDTQYFGPGTRLTVL.

The chain has TRBV2 and TRBJ1-1; D gene unclear. The V end was cut by 4 bases, the J end by 1 base, with 7 bases between. Germline CDR1 SNHLY, CDR2 FYNNEI. The CDR3 is made up of 13 amino acids. This CDR3 reads CASSGRPNTEAFF. Written as DNA, the CDR3 is TGTGCCAGCAGTGGGCGGCCGAACACTGAAGCTTTCTTT.

This rearrangement joins TRBV6-5 to TRBJ1-1; 7 bases map to TRBD1. The CDR3 runs to 13 residues. Losses at the gene ends were 5 bases for V and 5 bases for J; bases not matched to a gene: 5. Germline-derived CDR1 and CDR2 are MNHEY and SVGAGI. The CDR3 loop is CASSPQGKTEAFF. Here the CDR3 DNA reads TGTGCCAGCAGTCCACAGGGGAAAACTGAAGCTTTCTTT.

V gene TRBV4-2 combines with J gene TRBJ2-5; no definite D call. Germline assignment: CDR1 LGHNA and CDR2 YNFKEQ. The V and J ends lost 0 bases and 1 base respectively, with 6 bases between them. This CDR3 is built from 14 residues. The CDR3 DNA reads as TGTGCCAGCAGCCAAGAATCGGGCCAAGAGACCCAGTACTTC. It translates to CASSQESGQETQYF.

The table lists this clone with a few counts. The gene calls are TRBV15 and TRBJ1-6, with a tentative D call TRBD1 (5 bases). From germline, CDR1 is LNHNV and CDR2 YYDKDF (reference sequence). The CDR3 has 13 residues. V gave up 1 base and J gave up 8 bases, with 6 bases separating them. CDR3 in amino acids: CATSRVRDSPLHF. For the CDR3, the DNA is TGTGCCACCAGCAGAGTCAGGGATTCACCCCTCCACTTT. The full variable domain, in which reference TRBV15 and TRBJ1-6 provide the parts outside the CDR3, is DAMVIQNPRYQVTQFGKPVTLSCSQTLNHNVMYWYQQKSSQAPKLLFHYYDKDFNNEADTPDNFQSRRPNTSFCFLDIRSPGLGDTAMYLCATSRVRDSPLHFGNGTRLTVT.